Listed here are 10 T cell receptor beta chains from one sample, sequenced in a study of regulatory T cells in long-lasting Graves disease. Regarding time point: persistent/refractory GD, antithyroid drugs over 5 years with positive TRAb. Preparation of the TCR library used RNA extracted from PBMCs. Construction of the TCR beta libraries employed iRepertoire HTBI primers in conjunction with Arm-PCR of CDR3 regions. From the multiplex PCR reads, TCRdb called clonotypes with MiXCR, one entry per CDR3 protein. Among about 290,000 distinct CDR3 sequences listed, 22% were seen once. The input for sequencing was peripheral blood mononuclear cells (PBMCs), taken when the disease was refractory, from a patient treated with antithyroid drugs. The receptors were sampled from a female donor with Graves disease.

The rearrangement links TRBV7-3 to TRBJ2-1; 7 nucleotides line up with TRBD2. The germline V gene encodes CDR1 SGHTA and CDR2 FQGTGA. The CDR3 covers 15 residues. After removal of 5 bases from V and 10 bases from J, the junction contained 14 bases not matched to a gene. The CDR3 is CASSGGGTPREEQFF. The CDR3 DNA reads as TGTGCCAGCAGCGGGGGGGGGACTCCCCGTGAGGAGCAGTTCTTC.

The chain combines TRBV24-1 with TRBJ1-5, with a weak D call TRBD1 (6 bases). The CDR3 covers 13 residues. V lost 7 bases to trimming and J lost 7 bases, with 13 bases between them. The germline CDR1 and CDR2 sequences are KGHDR and SFDVKD. CDR3 coding DNA: TGTGCCACCAGCTCAGGGGCTTACCAGCCCCAGCATTTT. It codes for CATSSGAYQPQHF.

The chain joins TRBV9 to TRBJ1-5; D unclear. V lost 0 bases to trimming and J lost 6 bases, with 13 bases between them. CDR1 and CDR2 (germline): SGDLS, YYNGEE. There are 15 residues in the CDR3. The CDR3 here is CASSVDPGSGQPQHF. DNA for the CDR3: TGTGCCAGCAGCGTAGACCCAGGTTCGGGTCAGCCCCAGCATTTT.

V is TRBV29-1 and J is TRBJ2-3; the match to TRBD2 covers 7 bases. CDR1 SQVTM and CDR2 ANQGSEA come from the germline V gene. The CDR3 is 17 residues long. With V trimmed by 4 bases and J by 0 bases, 13 bases remained unmatched. The CDR3 sequence is CSVGVAGRYSSTDTQYF. Written as DNA, the CDR3 is TGCAGCGTTGGCGTAGCGGGTCGATATTCTAGCACAGATACGCAGTATTTT.

Ten or more counts support this clonotype. The chain joins TRBV20-1 to TRBJ1-1, with 7 bases identical to TRBD1. The CDR3 extends over 16 amino acids. Germline V CDR1 and CDR2: DFQATT, SNEGSKA (reference sequence). J lost 1 base, V lost 0 bases, and 8 bases had no gene match. The CDR3 is CSARDRTGWANTEAFF. The CDR3 DNA follows: TGCAGTGCTAGAGATCGGACAGGTTGGGCGAACACTGAAGCTTTCTTT.

This chain uses TRBV19 with TRBJ2-6, with D unclear. Looked up from germline, CDR1 is LNHDA and CDR2 is SQIVND (reference sequence). This CDR3 comprises 14 residues. Trimming stripped 6 bases from V and 4 bases from J, with 10 bases between. In nucleotides, the CDR3 is TGTGCCAGTAGCCAGACGGGCGGGGCCAACGTCCTGACTTTC. Residues: CASSQTGGANVLTF. Full variable domain (rest looked up from reference TRBV19 and TRBJ2-6): DGGITQSPKYLFRKEGQNVTLSCEQNLNHDAMYWYRQDPGQGLRLIYYSQIVNDFQKGDIAEGYSVSREKKESFPLTVTSAQKNPTAFYLCASSQTGGANVLTFGAGSRLTVL.

The chain uses TRBV10-3 and TRBJ2-7, with D hard to call. V was clipped by 6 bases and J by 4 bases, with 19 bases between them. CDR1 and CDR2 from the germline V gene are ENHRY and SYGVKD. The CDR3 has 15 amino acids. This CDR3 is CAISSNPDPPYEQYF. DNA for the CDR3: TGTGCCATCAGCTCCAATCCAGACCCTCCTTACGAGCAGTACTTC.

The CDR3 reads CASSQGGTYTGELFF. CDR3 coding DNA: TGCGCCAGCAGCCAAGGAGGGACCTACACCGGGGAGCTGTTTTTT. This chain joins TRBV4-3 and TRBJ2-2; D tentatively reads TRBD1 or TRBD2 (5 bases each). The V end lost 1 base, the J end lost 3 bases, and 9 bases lay between the germline ends. CDR1 is LGHNA and CDR2 is YSLEER in the germline V gene. There are 15 residues in the CDR3.

In its sample, this clonotype was seen many times. This sequence joins TRBV20-1 and TRBJ1-6; possible D gene TRBD1, 5 bases. Trimming removed 6 bases from V and 7 bases from J, with 16 bases in between. Germline assignment: CDR1 DFQATT and CDR2 SNEGSKA (reference sequence). CDR3 length equals 14 residues. DNA of the CDR3: TGCAGTGCCCCTAGGCAGGGAGTGAATTCACCCCTCCACTTT. It encodes CSAPRQGVNSPLHF.

This clonotype was detected many times. The rearrangement links TRBV30 to TRBJ1-2, with a tentative D call TRBD1 (6 bases). The CDR3 is made up of 13 amino acids. Trimming took 4 bases from V and 6 from J, leaving 15 bases between them. Germline V gene lookup returns CDR1 GTSNPN and CDR2 SVGIG (reference sequence). CDR3 region: CAWNGAGEDGYTF. In nucleotides, the CDR3 is TGTGCCTGGAATGGGGCAGGGGAGGATGGCTACACCTTC. Together with reference TRBV30 and TRBJ1-2, the CDR3 gives the full variable domain: SQTIHQWPATLVQPVGSPLSLECTVEGTSNPNLYWYRQAAGRGLQLLFYSVGIGQISSEVPQNLSASRPQDRQFILSSKKLLLSDSGFYLCAWNGAGEDGYTFGSGTRLTVV.